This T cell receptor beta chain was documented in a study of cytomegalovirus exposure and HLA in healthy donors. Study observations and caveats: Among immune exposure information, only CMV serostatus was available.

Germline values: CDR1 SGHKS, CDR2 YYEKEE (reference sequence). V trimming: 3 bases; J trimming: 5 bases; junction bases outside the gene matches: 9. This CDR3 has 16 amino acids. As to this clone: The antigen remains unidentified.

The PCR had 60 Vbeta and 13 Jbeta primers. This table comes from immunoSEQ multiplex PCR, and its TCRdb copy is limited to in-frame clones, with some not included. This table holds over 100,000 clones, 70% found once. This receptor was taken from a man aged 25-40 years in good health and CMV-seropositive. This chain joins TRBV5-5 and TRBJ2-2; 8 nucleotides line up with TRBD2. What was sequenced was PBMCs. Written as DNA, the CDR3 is TGTGCCAGCAGCTCCTTCGGGGGGGCGCTTACCGGGGAGCTGTTTTTT. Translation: CASSSFGGALTGELFF.